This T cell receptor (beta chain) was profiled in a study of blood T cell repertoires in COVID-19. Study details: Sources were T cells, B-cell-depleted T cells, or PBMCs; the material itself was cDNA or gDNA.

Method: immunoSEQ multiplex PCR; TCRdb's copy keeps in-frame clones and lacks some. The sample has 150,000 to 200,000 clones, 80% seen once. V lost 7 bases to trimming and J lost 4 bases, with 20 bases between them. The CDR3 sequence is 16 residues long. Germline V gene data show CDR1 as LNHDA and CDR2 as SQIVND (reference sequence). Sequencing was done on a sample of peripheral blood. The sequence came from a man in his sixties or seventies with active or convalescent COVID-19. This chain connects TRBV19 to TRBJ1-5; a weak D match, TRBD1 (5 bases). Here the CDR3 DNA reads TGTGCCAGTAATTGGCCAAGCCAGGGCCGGAATCAGCCCCAGCATTTT. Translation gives CASNWPSQGRNQPQHF.